The T cell receptor beta chain described here comes from a study of cytomegalovirus exposure and HLA in healthy donors (dated by TCRdb to about 2017). Notes on the research overall: In an earlier analysis of approximately 500 of the donors, 276 Gb of sequence data and just under 120 million unique TCR beta sequences from roughly 190 million T cells were reported. Rather than drawing on any new phenotypic data, the later analysis identified candidate immune exposures from TCR beta sequences and the way those sequences occurred across donors. Of the roughly 390 genotyped donors, around 81% fell in the genetic ancestry cluster associated with self-reported Caucasian donors. Using immunosequencing, the study profiled T cell repertoires from 640 or so subjects and related those repertoires to cytomegalovirus serostatus. In an earlier analysis of roughly 580 of the donors, high-throughput TCR beta sequencing was used to judge whether each TCR beta V gene segment behaved as functional or pseudogenic. High-throughput TCR immunosequencing, statistical association of individual TCRs with disease status, and machine learning were combined to predict cytomegalovirus infection status. Approximately 300 gigabases of sequencing data and around 80 million unique TCR sequences made up an early release that covered approximately 700 HLA-typed donors. Both class I and class II loci were covered by HLA typing, at four-digit resolution. Among a few hundred genotyped donors of the cohort, an average of 235,054 unique TCR beta nucleotide sequences were sequenced per donor, roughly 18% of them non-productive. Donor age, sex, ethnicity and CMV serostatus were compiled together with the repertoire data. Along with the roughly 700-subject first cohort, a separate validation cohort of 120 different subjects was used. The study aimed to test whether cataloging public T cell receptors could reveal signatures of past pathogen exposure. A later analysis re-examined previously published TCR beta repertoires from more than 600 donors and added high-resolution HLA genotyping to investigate patterns of TCR occurrence. The number of typed donors differed by locus: about 620-630 for A, B, C, DRB1 and DQB1; approximately 540 for DQA1; approximately 600 for DPA1; and around 450 for DPB1. A few DR-DQ haplotypes were treated as single units for association and clustering because of strong linkage in the cohort. A later genetic analysis took genome-wide SNP genotypes for about 55% of the roughly 670 donors and used that subset as a discovery cohort. All discovery cohort repertoires had been generated using a single sequencing platform. What the authors observed across the whole study: Most CMV-associated TCR beta chains appeared to be HLA-restricted in a later analysis, and the HLA associations seemed to be driven largely by CMV exposure. About 15 rarely observed V segments, including chromosome 9 orphons, were excluded from the earlier analysis of about 500 of the donors because counts were too low. Sequencing depth was assumed to be roughly uniform across donors in the presence/absence analyses, though that assumption may not hold. A cluster of highly shared sequence variants was judged likely to be a technical artifact of the sequencing pipeline. Because HLA typing was missing for some donors at each locus, association tests included only the typed subset. The classifier was reported to diagnose cytomegalovirus status with high specificity and sensitivity in both the original and validation cohorts. An earlier analysis of approximately 590 of the donors showed that most TCR beta V segments appeared in productive rearrangements either about 90% or about 30% of the time, which broadly matched IMGT annotations. Strong co-occurrence of HLA alleles, especially DR and DQ, made assigning TCR associations to individual alleles difficult. Across donors, most TCR sequences were observed very rarely, whereas some public TCRs were present in many individuals. An association between a missense DCLRE1C variant and V-gene and J-gene trimming of TCR beta chains was found in a later genetic analysis and replicated in an independent cohort. The authors suggested that the approach could potentially be extended to other disease states and immunological phenotypes. The cohort was sequenced for TCR beta chains only, and without alpha or paired-chain data the features that could be detected were limited. CMV serostatus was the only immune exposure information available for the cohort. The 87-base-pair reads could not distinguish some IMGT-functional V segments, including TRBV6-2 and TRBV6-3, so those segments were excluded. Linkage disequilibrium might explain the correlated functional status among segregating V segments, but an unknown experimental factor could not be ruled out. The study listed 150 to 200 TCR beta chains as associated with cytomegalovirus. A later analysis found that TCR association rates varied across HLA loci, with DRB1 alleles showing the most associated TCRs and HLA-C alleles the fewest. A further reported finding was that TCR beta sequences accurately predicted the HLA-A and HLA-B alleles for most subjects in the first cohort. A later analysis associated some 17,000 TCR beta sequences with specific HLA alleles at a false discovery rate of 0.05. According to a later analysis, parvovirus B19, influenza, CMV and Epstein-Barr virus appeared linked to several top co-occurrence clusters. In vitro tests confirmed that three of the cytomegalovirus-associated TCR beta chains recognize cytomegalovirus antigens. In a later analysis, HLA-associated TCR beta chains showed more clonal expansion and lower generation probabilities than non-associated chains that were equally common. A later genetic analysis reported fewer N-insertions in productive TCRs among donors in an Asian-associated ancestry cluster than the approximately 670-donor mean.

Notes on this clone: It lacks a known antigen. No per-base quality is available; no much larger clone lies one base away.

Receptors were amplified or captured by the immunoSEQ multiplex PCR assay. The multiplex PCR relied on a mix of 60 forward primers for TCR Vbeta segments and 13 reverse primers for TCR Jbeta segments. The CDR3 region of rearranged TCR beta genes was amplified from genomic DNA with a multiplex PCR assay. On the Illumina HiSeq System, the amplified TCR beta libraries were sequenced as 87-base-pair reads. As for the original processing: Across the 500 to 700 repertoires, a later analysis counted some 81 million unique TCR beta chains, approximately 12 million of which were shared by at least two donors. A nearest-neighbor algorithm error-corrected the raw reads and collapsed the reads into unique sequences, merging closely related sequences to remove PCR and sequencing errors. Alignment of CDR3 sequences to IMGT reference sequences was used to assign V, D and J gene segments. For a sequence to be retained, a match of at least six nucleotides was required to both a V gene segment and a J gene segment. A rearrangement counted as productive if the CDR3 had no stop codons and remained in frame with V and J, and every other rearrangement counted as non-productive. CDR3 was defined by IMGT convention, running from the second conserved V-encoded cysteine to the conserved J-encoded phenylalanine. Sequences without an unambiguous match to a single V gene segment were excluded from the earlier analysis of about 640 of the donors. An earlier analysis of 450 to 650 of the donors called V segments functional above 56.7% productive rearrangements and segregating when the between-donor standard deviation exceeded 5%. To diagnose cytomegalovirus status from the catalog of TCR beta chain sequences, a statistical classification framework was built. V and J gene assignment, in a later analysis, came from comparing TCR nucleotide sequences with IMGT/GENE-DB human TR gene sequences. A later analysis assigned CDR3 sequences and most-parsimonious VDJ recombination scenarios with the TCRdist pipeline. In a later analysis, every TCR beta chain was defined by the combination of its CDR3 amino acid sequence and its V-gene family, and reads without a unique V-gene family were dropped. In a later analysis, around 600 highly shared, low-generation-probability nucleotide sequences were removed to address suspected cross-contamination and a sequencing artifact. A later analysis calculated a clonal expansion index for each public chain from normalized within-repertoire ranks of inferred template counts. In a later analysis, generation probabilities were computed using a VDJ recombination model fitted to out-of-frame rearrangements, and the results were checked against IGoR. A later analysis scored TCR-TCR, TCR-HLA and TCR-CMV co-occurrence with hypergeometric tests, applying a repertoire-size bias correction to TCR pairs. In a later analysis, false discovery rates were estimated by permuting HLA or CMV assignments 20 times. A later analysis grouped co-occurring TCRs with DBSCAN, adding TCRdist sequence similarity when clustering within HLA-allele-positive subsets. Co-occurrence clustering excluded repertoires with fewer than 30,000 or more than 120,000 public chains, plus five with anomalous nucleotide sharing. The table comes from immuneACCESS by way of TCRdb, which keeps in-frame sequences with V and J called. Part of the clones is missing from these tables; in studies checked, under half for an unresolved V gene and the rest for unknown reasons. V, J and clone size derive from that table, while D and trimming were established from the DNA sequence. The sample data list 150,000 to 200,000 clones, and around 77% of these were observed just once. 2.5% to 3.5% of the sample comes from the top ten.

In total, over 600 healthy bone marrow donors made up the cohort. At the time of sampling, every cohort member was nominally healthy, though immune exposures that went unrecorded were likely present. The donor tested CMV seronegative, placing the donor among the 350 or so seronegative members of the cohort. Every donor gave a peripheral blood sample, and the peripheral blood mononuclear cells from that sample were used for TCR beta sequencing. The Qiagen DNeasy Blood Extraction Kit was used to extract genomic DNA from the blood cell samples. Spanning cysteine to phenylalanine, the CDR3 consists of 14 amino acids. CDR3 DNA only is kept here, 42 bases in frame from base 1. V is shortened by 6 bases, J by 11 bases, and the region joining them spans 21 bases. CDR1 and CDR2 were assigned from the germline V gene as SNHLY and FYNNEI.

The source of this sequence is a female donor in good health and CMV-seronegative. The source material was PBMCs. The rearrangement combines TRBV2 with TRBJ2-3; confidence is insufficient to name the D gene. The bases read TGTGCCAGCAGCCCCCAAACCCTATACGTTAGGCAGTATTTT. Its protein is CASSPQTLYVRQYF.